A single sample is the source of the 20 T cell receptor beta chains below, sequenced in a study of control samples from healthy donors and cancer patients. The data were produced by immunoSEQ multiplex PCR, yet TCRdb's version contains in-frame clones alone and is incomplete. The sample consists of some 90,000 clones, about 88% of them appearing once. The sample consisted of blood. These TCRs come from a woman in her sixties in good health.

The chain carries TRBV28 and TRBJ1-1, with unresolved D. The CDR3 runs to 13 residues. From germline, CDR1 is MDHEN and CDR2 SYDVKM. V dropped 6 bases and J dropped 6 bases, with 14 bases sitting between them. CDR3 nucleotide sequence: TGTGCCAGCAGCCCGCCCGTGGTCGCTGAAGCTTTCTTT. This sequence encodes CASSPPVVAEAFF.

CDR3 sequence: CAWSVGRSSPGELFF. CDR3 nucleotides: TGTGCCTGGAGTGTTGGTCGCTCCAGTCCCGGGGAGCTGTTTTTT. The chain joins TRBV30 to TRBJ2-2; no clear D gene. This CDR3 is built from 15 residues. V was shortened by 0 bases and J by 6 bases, with 14 bases between the two germline ends. Germline V gene sequence: CDR1 GTSNPN, CDR2 SVGIG (reference sequence). Full variable domain (rest looked up from reference TRBV30 and TRBJ2-2): SQTIHQWPATLVQPVGSPLSLECTVEGTSNPNLYWYRQAAGRGLQLLFYSVGIGQISSEVPQNLSASRPQDRQFILSSKKLLLSDSGFYLCAWSVGRSSPGELFFGEGSRLTVL.

Here the CDR3 DNA reads TGTGCTAGTGGTTTTACGGCAGGGGGAGGCAATGAGCAGTTCTTC. This translates into CASGFTAGGGNEQFF. J is TRBJ2-1 and V is TRBV12-5; TRBD1 is a possible D gene (7 bases). Germline CDR1 and CDR2: LGHNT and FRNRAP. V lost 3 bases, J lost 6 bases, and 15 bases lay in between. This CDR3 region has 15 residues.

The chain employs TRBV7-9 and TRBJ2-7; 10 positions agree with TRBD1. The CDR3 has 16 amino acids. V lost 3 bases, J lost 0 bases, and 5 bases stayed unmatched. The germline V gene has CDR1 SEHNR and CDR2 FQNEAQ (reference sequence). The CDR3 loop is CASSFAGQGPSYEQYF. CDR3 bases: TGTGCCAGCAGCTTTGCGGGACAGGGGCCCTCCTACGAGCAGTACTTC.

CDR3 sequence: CASSSGTGDDLDEQYF. For the CDR3, the DNA is TGTGCCAGCAGCTCCGGGACAGGGGACGACCTCGACGAGCAGTACTTC. The chain combines TRBV7-9 with TRBJ2-7; 10 nucleotides line up with TRBD1. The CDR3 is 16 residues long. With V trimmed by 4 bases and J by 5 bases, 11 bases remained unmatched. Germline V gene data show CDR1 as SEHNR and CDR2 as FQNEAQ (reference sequence). The full variable domain, completed using reference TRBV7-9 and TRBJ2-7, is DTGVSQNPRHKITKRGQNVTFRCDPISEHNRLYWYRQTLGQGPEFLTYFQNEAQLEKSRLLSDRFSAERPKGSFSTLEIQRTEQGDSAMYLCASSSGTGDDLDEQYFGPGTRLTVT.

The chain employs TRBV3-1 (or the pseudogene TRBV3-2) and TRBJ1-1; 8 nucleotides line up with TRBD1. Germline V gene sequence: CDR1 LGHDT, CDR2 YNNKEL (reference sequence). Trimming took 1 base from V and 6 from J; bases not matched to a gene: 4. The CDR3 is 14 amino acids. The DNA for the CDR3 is TGTGCCAGCAGCCAAGCCCACAGGGGGGCTGAAGCTTTCTTT. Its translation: CASSQAHRGAEAFF.

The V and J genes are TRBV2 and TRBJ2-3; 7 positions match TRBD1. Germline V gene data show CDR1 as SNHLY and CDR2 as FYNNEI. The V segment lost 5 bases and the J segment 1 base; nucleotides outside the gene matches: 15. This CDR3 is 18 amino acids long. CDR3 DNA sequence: TGTGCCAGCAGTCCCGGGACAGCTACGCTTTTCGGCACAGATACGCAGTATTTT. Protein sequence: CASSPGTATLFGTDTQYF.

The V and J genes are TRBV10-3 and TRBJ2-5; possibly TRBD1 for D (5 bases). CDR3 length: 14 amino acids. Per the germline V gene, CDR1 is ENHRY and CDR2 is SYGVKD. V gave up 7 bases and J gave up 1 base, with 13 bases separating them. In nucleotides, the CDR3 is TGTGCCATCACCGGTCAGGGTGTCCAAGAGACCCAGTACTTC. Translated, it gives CAITGQGVQETQYF.

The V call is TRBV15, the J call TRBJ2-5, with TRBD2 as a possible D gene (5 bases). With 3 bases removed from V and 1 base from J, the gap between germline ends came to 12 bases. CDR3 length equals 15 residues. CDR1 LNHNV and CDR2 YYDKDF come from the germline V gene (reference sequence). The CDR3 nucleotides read TGTGCCACCAGCAGGCCCGACGGACTCCAAGAGACCCAGTACTTC. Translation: CATSRPDGLQETQYF.

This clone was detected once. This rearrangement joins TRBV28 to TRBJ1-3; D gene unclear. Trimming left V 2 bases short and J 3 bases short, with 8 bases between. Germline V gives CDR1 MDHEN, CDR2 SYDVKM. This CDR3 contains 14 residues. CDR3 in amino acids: CASSLLGLGNTIYF. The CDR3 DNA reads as TGTGCCAGCAGTTTACTCGGACTTGGAAACACCATATATTTT.

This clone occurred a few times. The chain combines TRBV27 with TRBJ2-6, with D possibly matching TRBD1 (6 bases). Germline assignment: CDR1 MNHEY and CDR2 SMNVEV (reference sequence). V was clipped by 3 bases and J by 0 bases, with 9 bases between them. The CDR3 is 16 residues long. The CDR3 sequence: CASSFAGASGANVLTF. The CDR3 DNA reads TGTGCCAGCAGTTTCGCAGGGGCCTCTGGGGCCAACGTCCTGACTTTC.

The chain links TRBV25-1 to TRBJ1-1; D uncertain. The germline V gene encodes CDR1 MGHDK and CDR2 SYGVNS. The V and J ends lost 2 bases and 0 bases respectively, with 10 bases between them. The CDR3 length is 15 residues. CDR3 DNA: TGTGCCAGCAGTGAAGGGCAGGTGATGAACACTGAAGCTTTCTTT. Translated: CASSEGQVMNTEAFF. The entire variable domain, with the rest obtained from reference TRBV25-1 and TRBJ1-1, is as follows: EADIYQTPRYLVIGTGKKITLECSQTMGHDKMYWYQQDPGMELHLIHYSYGVNSTEKGDLSSESTVSRIRTEHFPLTLESARPSHTSQYLCASSEGQVMNTEAFFGQGTRLTVV.

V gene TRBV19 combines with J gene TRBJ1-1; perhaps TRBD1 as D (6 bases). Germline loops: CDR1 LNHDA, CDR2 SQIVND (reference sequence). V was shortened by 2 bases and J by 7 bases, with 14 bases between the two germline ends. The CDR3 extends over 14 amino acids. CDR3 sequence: CASSIRPGQFEAFF. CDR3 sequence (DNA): TGTGCCAGTAGTATACGCCCAGGACAGTTTGAAGCTTTCTTT.

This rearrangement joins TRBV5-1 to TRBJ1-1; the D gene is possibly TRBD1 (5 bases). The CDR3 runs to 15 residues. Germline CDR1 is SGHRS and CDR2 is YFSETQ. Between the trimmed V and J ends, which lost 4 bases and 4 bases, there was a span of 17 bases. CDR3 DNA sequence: TGCGCCAGCAGCCCCTTCCCTGACAGTCCCACTGAAGCTTTCTTT. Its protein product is CASSPFPDSPTEAFF.

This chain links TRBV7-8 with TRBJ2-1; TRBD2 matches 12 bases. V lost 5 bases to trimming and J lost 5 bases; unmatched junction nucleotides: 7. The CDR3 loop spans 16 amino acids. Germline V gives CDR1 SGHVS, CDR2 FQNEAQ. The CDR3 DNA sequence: TGTGCCAGCAGCCCTACTAGCGGGAGGACTAACAATGAGCAGTTCTTC. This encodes CASSPTSGRTNNEQFF.

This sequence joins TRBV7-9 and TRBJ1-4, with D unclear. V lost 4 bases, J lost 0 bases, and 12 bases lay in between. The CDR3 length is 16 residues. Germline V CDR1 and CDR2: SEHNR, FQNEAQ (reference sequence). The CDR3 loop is CASSSWTPATNEKLFF. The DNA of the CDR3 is TGTGCCAGCAGCTCATGGACGCCGGCAACTAATGAAAAACTGTTTTTT.

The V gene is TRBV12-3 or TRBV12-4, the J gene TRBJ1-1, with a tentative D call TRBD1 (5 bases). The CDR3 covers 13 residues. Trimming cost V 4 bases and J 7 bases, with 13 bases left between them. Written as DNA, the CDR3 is TGTGCCAGCAGTTCGCCGAAGGGGAATGAAGCTTTCTTT. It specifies CASSSPKGNEAFF.

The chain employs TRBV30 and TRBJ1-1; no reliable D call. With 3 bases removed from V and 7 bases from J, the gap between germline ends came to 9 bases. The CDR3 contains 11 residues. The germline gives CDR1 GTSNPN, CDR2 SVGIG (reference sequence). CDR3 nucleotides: TGTGCCTGGAGGGCAAGAGATGAAGCTTTCTTT. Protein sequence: CAWRARDEAFF.

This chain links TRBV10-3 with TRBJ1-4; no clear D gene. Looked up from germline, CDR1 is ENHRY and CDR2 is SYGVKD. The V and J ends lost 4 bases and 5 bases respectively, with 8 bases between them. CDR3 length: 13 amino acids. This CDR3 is CAISAAANEKLFF. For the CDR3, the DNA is TGTGCCATCAGTGCCGCGGCGAATGAAAAACTGTTTTTT.

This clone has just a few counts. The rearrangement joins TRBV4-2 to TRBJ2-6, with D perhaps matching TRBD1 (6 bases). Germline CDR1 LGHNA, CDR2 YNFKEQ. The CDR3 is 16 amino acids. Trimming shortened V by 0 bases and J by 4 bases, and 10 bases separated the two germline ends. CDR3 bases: TGTGCCAGCAGCCAAGATCAGGGGACCGGGGCCAACGTCCTGACTTTC. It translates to CASSQDQGTGANVLTF.